Listed below are T cell receptor beta chains from one sample, sequenced in a study of OX40 agonist ivuxolimab in advanced cancers. TCRdb's copy holds only in-frame clones and misses some; the assay was immunoSEQ multiplex PCR. Here the sample spans some 80,000 clones, 90% to 95% being singletons. The source material was CD4+ or CD8+ T cells sorted from blood, sampled in a trial of the OX40 agonist ivuxolimab. The receptors were sampled from an adult with an advanced solid tumor such as melanoma, head and neck, liver or kidney cancer. CDR3s include the opening cysteine and the closing phenylalanine or tryptophan. Each record gives: V gene, CDR3 length, D gene, clone size, J gene, CDR3 protein, CDR3 DNA. The D gene is left open where the match is weak. Only some rows state a clone size, as once, few, many or a class for expanded clones.

V: TRBV28
length: 12
D: .
size: .
J: TRBJ1-4
CDR3: CASSLRGGKLFF
DNA: TGTGCCAGCAGTTTAAGGGGAGGAAAACTGTTTTTT

V: TRBV18
length: 18
D: .
size: .
J: TRBJ2-6
CDR3: CASSPREGAISGANVLTF
DNA: TGTGCCAGCTCACCTCGGGAAGGGGCCATCTCTGGGGCCAACGTCCTGACTTTC

V: TRBV11-3
length: 15
D: .
size: once
J: TRBJ2-5
CDR3: CASSFRVPGRETQYF
DNA: TGTGCCAGCAGCTTTCGGGTTCCAGGCAGGGAGACCCAGTACTTC

V: TRBV30
length: 12
D: .
size: .
J: TRBJ1-4
CDR3: CAWSVGDRKLFF
DNA: TGTGCCTGGAGTGTAGGGGACCGAAAACTGTTTTTT

V: TRBV4-1
length: 14
D: .
size: .
J: TRBJ2-7
CDR3: CASAKGTGSYEQYF
DNA: TGCGCCAGCGCAAAGGGGACGGGAAGCTACGAGCAGTACTTC

V: TRBV5-8
length: 11
D: .
size: .
J: TRBJ1-1
CDR3: CASSRWAEAFF
DNA: TGTGCCAGCAGCCGATGGGCTGAAGCTTTCTTT

V: TRBV29-1
length: 12
D: .
size: few
J: TRBJ2-3
CDR3: CSVEADTDTQYF
DNA: TGCAGCGTTGAGGCAGACACAGATACGCAGTATTTT

V: TRBV7-9
length: 13
D: TRBD1
size: .
J: TRBJ1-3
CDR3: CASSRTGGNTIYF
DNA: TGTGCCAGCAGCCGGACAGGAGGAAACACCATATATTTT

V: TRBV10-3
length: 13
D: TRBD1
size: .
J: TRBJ1-1
CDR3: CAIRRQGNTEAFF
DNA: TGTGCCATCAGGCGACAGGGTAACACTGAAGCTTTCTTT

V: TRBV28
length: 14
D: TRBD1
size: .
J: TRBJ2-5
CDR3: CASSLAGGLETQYF
DNA: TGTGCCAGCAGTTTAGCAGGGGGTCTGGAGACCCAGTACTTC

V: TRBV4-1
length: 16
D: TRBD2
size: .
J: TRBJ2-5
CDR3: CASSQTPTSEQETQYF
DNA: TGCGCCAGCAGCCAGACCCCTACTAGCGAACAAGAGACCCAGTACTTC

V: TRBV11-1
length: 18
D: TRBD2
size: few
J: TRBJ2-3
CDR3: CASSFPKGVAGVTDTQYF
DNA: TGTGCCAGCAGCTTCCCTAAAGGGGTAGCGGGAGTAACAGATACGCAGTATTTT

V: TRBV6-4
length: 15
D: TRBD1
size: .
J: TRBJ2-3
CDR3: CASRASGTATDTQYF
DNA: TGTGCCAGCAGGGCATCGGGGACAGCCACAGATACGCAGTATTTT